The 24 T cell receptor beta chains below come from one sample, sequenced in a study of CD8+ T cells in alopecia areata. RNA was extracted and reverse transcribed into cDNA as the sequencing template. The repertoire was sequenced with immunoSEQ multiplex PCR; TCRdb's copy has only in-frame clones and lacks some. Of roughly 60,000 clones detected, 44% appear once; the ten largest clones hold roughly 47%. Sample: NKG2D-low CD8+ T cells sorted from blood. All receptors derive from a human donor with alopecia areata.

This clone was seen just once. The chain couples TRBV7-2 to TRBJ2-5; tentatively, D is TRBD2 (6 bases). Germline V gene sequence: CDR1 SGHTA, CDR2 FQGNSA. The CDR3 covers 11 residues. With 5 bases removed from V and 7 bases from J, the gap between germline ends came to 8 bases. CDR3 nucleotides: TGTGCCAGCAGCAAAGCGGGGACCCAGTACTTC. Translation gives CASSKAGTQYF. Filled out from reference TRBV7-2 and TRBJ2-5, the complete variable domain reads GAGVSQSPSNKVTEKGKDVELRCDPISGHTALYWYRQSLGQGLEFLIYFQGNSAPDKSGLPSDRFSAERTGGSVSTLTIQRTQQEDSAVYLCASSKAGTQYFGPGTRLLVL.

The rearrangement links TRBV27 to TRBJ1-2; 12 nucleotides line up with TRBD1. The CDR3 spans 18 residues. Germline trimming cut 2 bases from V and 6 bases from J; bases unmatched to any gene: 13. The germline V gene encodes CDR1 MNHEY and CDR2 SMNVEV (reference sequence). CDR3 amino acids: CASSLTPGTGGFRNGYTF. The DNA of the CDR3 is TGTGCCAGCAGTTTAACACCTGGGACAGGGGGCTTTAGGAATGGCTACACCTTC.

CDR3 in DNA: TGTGCCAGCAGTCATGAGGGTAGCGGGAGGGGGAATGAGCAGTTCTTC. Translating it yields CASSHEGSGRGNEQFF. The chain uses TRBV28 and TRBJ2-1; TRBD2 matches 11 bases. The CDR3 sequence is 16 residues long. Trimming at V came to 5 bases and at J to 7 bases, leaving 10 bases not matched to a gene. CDR1 and CDR2 (germline): MDHEN, SYDVKM.

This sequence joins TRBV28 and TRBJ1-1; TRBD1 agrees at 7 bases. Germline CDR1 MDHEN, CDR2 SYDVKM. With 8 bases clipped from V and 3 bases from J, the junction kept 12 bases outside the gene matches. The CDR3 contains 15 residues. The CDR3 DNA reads TGTGCCAGCGTCCCGATAGGGGGCCCAGACACTGAAGCTTTCTTT. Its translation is CASVPIGGPDTEAFF.

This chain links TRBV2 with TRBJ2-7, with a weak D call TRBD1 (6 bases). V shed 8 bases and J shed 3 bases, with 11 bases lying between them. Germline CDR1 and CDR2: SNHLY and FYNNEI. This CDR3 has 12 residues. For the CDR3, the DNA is TGTGCCAGCGTGACAGGCTTCTACGAGCAGTACTTC. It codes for CASVTGFYEQYF.

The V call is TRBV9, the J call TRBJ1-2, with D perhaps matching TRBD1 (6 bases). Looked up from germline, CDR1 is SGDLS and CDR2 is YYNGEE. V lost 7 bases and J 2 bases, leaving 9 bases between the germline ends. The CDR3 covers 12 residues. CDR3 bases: TGTGCCAGCGGAGGGGGGAACTATGGCTACACCTTC. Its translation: CASGGGNYGYTF.

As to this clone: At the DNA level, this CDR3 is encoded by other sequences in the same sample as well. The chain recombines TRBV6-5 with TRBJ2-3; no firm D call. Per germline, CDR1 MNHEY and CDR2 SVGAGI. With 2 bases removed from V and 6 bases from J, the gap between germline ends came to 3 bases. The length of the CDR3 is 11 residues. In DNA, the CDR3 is TGTGCCAGCAGTTACGGGGATACGCAGTATTTT. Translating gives CASSYGDTQYF.

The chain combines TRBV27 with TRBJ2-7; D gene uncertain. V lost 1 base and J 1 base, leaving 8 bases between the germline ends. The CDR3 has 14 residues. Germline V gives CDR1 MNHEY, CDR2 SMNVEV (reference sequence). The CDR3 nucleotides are TGTGCCAGCAGTTTATATGGCATTTCCTACGAGCAGTACTTC. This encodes CASSLYGISYEQYF.

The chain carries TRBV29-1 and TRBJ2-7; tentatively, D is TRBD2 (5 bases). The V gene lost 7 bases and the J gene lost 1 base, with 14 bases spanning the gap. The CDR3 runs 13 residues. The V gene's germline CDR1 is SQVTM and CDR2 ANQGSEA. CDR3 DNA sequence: TGCAGCGCCGAGGGAAGTCTTTCCTACGAGCAGTACTTC. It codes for CSAEGSLSYEQYF.

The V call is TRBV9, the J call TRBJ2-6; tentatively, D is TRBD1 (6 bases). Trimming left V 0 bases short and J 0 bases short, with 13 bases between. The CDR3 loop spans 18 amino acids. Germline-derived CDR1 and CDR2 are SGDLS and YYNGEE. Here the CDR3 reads CASSVGGTPSSGANVLTF. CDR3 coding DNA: TGTGCCAGCAGCGTAGGAGGGACACCATCCTCTGGGGCCAACGTCCTGACTTTC.

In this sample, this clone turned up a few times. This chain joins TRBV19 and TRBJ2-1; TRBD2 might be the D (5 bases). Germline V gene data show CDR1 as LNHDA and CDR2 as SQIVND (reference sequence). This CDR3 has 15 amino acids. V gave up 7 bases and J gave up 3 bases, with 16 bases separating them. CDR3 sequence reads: CASTPSGGVYNEQFF. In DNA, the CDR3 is TGTGCCAGTACCCCGAGTGGAGGAGTCTACAATGAGCAGTTCTTC. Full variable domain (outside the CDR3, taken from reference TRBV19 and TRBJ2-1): DGGITQSPKYLFRKEGQNVTLSCEQNLNHDAMYWYRQDPGQGLRLIYYSQIVNDFQKGDIAEGYSVSREKKESFPLTVTSAQKNPTAFYLCASTPSGGVYNEQFFGPGTRLTVL.

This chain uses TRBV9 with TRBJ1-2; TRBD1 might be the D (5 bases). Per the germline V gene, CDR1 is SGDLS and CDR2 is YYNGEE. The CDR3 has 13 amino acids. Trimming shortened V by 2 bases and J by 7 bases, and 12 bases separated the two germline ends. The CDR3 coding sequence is TGTGCCAGCAGCGTGAGGGGCCGGGGTGGCTACACCTTC. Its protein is CASSVRGRGGYTF. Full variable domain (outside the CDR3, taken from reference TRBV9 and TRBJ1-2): DSGVTQTPKHLITATGQRVTLRCSPRSGDLSVYWYQQSLDQGLQFLIQYYNGEERAKGNILERFSAQQFPDLHSELNLSSLELGDSALYFCASSVRGRGGYTFGSGTRLTVV.

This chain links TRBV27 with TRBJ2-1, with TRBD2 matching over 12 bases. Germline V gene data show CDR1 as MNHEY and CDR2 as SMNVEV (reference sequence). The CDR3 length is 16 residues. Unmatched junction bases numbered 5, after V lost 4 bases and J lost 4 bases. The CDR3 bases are TGTGCCAGCAGTTCCCGGACTAGCGGGATTTACAATGAGCAGTTCTTC. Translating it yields CASSSRTSGIYNEQFF.

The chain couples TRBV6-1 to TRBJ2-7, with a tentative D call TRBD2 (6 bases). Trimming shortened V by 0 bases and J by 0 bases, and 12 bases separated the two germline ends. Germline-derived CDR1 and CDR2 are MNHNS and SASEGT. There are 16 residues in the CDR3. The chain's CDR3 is CASSEAPGTASYEQYF. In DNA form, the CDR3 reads TGTGCCAGCAGTGAAGCCCCCGGGACTGCCTCCTACGAGCAGTACTTC.

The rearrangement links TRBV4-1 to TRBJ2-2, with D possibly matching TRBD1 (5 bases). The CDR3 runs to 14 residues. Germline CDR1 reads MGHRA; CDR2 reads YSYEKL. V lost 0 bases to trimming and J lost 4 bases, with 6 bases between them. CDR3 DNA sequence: TGCGCCAGCAGCCAAGAAACAGGCACCGGGGAGCTGTTTTTT. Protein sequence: CASSQETGTGELFF.

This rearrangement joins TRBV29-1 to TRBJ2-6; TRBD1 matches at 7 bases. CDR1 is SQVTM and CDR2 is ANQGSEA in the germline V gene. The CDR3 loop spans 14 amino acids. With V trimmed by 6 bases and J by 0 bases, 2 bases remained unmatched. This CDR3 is CSVRDSSGANVLTF. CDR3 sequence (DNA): TGCAGCGTAAGGGACAGCTCTGGGGCCAACGTCCTGACTTTC.

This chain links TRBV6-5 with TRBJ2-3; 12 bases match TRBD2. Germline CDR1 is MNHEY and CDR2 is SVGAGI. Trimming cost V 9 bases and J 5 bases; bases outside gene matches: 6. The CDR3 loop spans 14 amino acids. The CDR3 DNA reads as TGTGCCAGTACTAGCGGGAGGAGGGGAGATACGCAGTATTTT. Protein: CASTSGRRGDTQYF.

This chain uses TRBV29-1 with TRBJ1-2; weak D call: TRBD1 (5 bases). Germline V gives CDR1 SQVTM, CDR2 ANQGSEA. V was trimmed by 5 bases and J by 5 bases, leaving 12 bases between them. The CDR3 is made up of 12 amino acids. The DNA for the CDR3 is TGCAGCGTTACCCAGGGTTATTATGGCTACACCTTC. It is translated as CSVTQGYYGYTF.

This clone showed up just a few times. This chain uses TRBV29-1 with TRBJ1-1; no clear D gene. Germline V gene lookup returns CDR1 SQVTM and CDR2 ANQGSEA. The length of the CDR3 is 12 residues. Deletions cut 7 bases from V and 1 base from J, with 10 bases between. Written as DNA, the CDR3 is TGCAGCGCTGAGGCGGGGAACACTGAAGCTTTCTTT. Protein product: CSAEAGNTEAFF.

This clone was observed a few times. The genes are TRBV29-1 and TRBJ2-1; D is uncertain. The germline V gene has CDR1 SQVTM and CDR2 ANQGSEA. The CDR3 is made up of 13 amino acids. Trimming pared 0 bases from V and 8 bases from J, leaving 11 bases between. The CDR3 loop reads CSVEDRFGDEQFF. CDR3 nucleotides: TGCAGCGTTGAAGATCGGTTTGGGGATGAGCAGTTCTTC.

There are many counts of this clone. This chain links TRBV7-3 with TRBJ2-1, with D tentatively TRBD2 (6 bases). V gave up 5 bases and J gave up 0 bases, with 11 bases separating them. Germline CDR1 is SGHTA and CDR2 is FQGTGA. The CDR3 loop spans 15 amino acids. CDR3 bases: TGTGCCAGCAGCCCCCGGGACTCCTCCTACAATGAGCAGTTCTTC. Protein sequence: CASSPRDSSYNEQFF.

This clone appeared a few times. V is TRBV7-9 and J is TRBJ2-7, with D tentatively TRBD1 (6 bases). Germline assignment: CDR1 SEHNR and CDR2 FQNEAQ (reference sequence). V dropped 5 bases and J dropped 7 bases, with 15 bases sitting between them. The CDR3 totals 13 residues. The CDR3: CASSLGGQGEQYF. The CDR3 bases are TGTGCCAGCAGCCTTGGGGGCCAAGGGGAGCAGTACTTC.

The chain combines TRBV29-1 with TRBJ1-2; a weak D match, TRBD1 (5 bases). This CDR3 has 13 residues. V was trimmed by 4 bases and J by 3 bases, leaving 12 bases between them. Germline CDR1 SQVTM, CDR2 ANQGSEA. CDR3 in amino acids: CSVVRLTDYGYTF. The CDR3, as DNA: TGCAGCGTTGTAAGGTTGACAGACTATGGCTACACCTTC.

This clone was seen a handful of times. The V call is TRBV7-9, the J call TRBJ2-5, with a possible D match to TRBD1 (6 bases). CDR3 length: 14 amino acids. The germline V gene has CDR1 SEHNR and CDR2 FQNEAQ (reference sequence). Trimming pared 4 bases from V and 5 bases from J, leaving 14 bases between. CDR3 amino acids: CASSSGHRDETQYF. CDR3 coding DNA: TGTGCCAGCAGCTCCGGGCACAGGGATGAGACCCAGTACTTC.